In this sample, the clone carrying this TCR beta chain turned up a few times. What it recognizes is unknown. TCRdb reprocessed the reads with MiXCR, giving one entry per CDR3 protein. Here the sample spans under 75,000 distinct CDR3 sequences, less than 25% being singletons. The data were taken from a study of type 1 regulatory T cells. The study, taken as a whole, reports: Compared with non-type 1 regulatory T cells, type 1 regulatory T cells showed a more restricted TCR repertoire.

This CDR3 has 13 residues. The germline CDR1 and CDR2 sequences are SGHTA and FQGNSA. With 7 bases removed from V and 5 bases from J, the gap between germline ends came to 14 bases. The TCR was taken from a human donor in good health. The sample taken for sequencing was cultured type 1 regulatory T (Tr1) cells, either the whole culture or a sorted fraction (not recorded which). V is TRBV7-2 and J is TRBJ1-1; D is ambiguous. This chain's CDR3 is CASTKPAGTEAFF. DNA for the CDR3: TGTGCCAGCACAAAGCCCGCCGGAACTGAAGCTTTCTTT. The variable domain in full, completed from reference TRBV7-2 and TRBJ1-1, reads GAGVSQSPSNKVTEKGKDVELRCDPISGHTALYWYRQSLGQGLEFLIYFQGNSAPDKSGLPSDRFSAERTGGSVSTLTIQRTQQEDSAVYLCASTKPAGTEAFFGQGTRLTVV.